This record looks at one TCR beta chain sequence and its context. Its antigen is still unknown. Base qualities are not recorded, but no much larger clone differs from it by a single base. The data stem from a study of T cell repertoires in cytomegalovirus infection (dated by TCRdb to the late 2010s). Regarding the study in general: Because public TCR beta signatures pointed to carriage of CMV infection together with the matching HLA type, the HLA type of each donor mattered for the analysis.

The data were produced on an Illumina HiSeq 1500. TCRdb reanalyzed the raw reads on its own, using fastp at Q25 for trimming and MiXCR for clone calling, and kept in-frame beta chains. Rows matching on CDR3 protein sequence are summarized as one entry with the most common DNA and genes. The sample includes more than 650,000 distinct CDR3 sequences, with 35% observed a single time. More than 2.5% of the sample is held by the ten biggest clonotypes. The CDR1 and CDR2 encoded by the germline V gene are MGHRA and YSYEKL. The CDR3 measures 17 amino acids from cysteine to phenylalanine. The kept DNA is CDR3 alone, 51 bases in frame from the first base. V trim: 0 bases; J trim: 1 base; unmatched bases: 6. What the authors observed across the whole study: In both this cohort and an independent roughly 350-donor cohort, the cumulative frequency of public TCR beta family members distinguished carriers of CMV infection plus the relevant HLA type. The ex vivo response was dominated by HLA-C-restricted CMV-specific TCR beta clonotypes, and the single most frequent clonotype in two of eight donors was supplied by these HLA-C-restricted clonotypes.

The receptor chain draws on TRBV4-1 and TRBJ1-5; the junction holds 7 bases that match TRBD1. Sequencing was done on a sample of PBMCs. This receptor was taken from a human donor in good health (CMV status not recorded). Some clones in this sample may be carry-over from other donors' samples. The DNA sequence is as follows: TGCGCCAGCAGCCAAGATCGGGCGACAGGGAGCAATCAGCCCCAGCATTTT. Translated, it gives CASSQDRATGSNQPQHF.